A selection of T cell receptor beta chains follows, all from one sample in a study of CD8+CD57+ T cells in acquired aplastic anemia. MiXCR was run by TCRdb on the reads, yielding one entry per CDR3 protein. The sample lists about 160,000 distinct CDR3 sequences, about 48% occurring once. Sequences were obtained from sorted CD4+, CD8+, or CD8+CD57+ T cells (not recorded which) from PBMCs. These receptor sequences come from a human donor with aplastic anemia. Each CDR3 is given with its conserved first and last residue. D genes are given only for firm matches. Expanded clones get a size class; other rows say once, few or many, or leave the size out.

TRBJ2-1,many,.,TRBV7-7,CASSLDGGREQFF,TGTGCTAGCAGCTTAGACGGGGGCCGGGAGCAGTTCTTC
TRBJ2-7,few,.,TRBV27,CASSPNTGTSYEQYF,TGTGCCAGCAGTCCCAACACAGGGACCTCCTACGAGCAGTACTTC
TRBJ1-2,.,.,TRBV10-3,CAIARDPNVHGYTF,TGTGCCATCGCCAGGGACCCGAATGTCCATGGCTACACCTTC
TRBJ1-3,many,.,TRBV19,CASHDSRSGNTIYF,TGTGCCAGCCACGACAGCCGCTCTGGAAACACCATATATTTT
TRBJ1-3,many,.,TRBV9,CASSVARENTIYF,TGTGCCAGCAGCGTAGCCAGGGAAAACACCATATATTTT
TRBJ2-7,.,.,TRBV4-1,CASSRVGYEQYF,TGCGCCAGCAGCCGAGTGGGATACGAGCAGTACTTC
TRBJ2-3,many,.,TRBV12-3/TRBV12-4,CASSWEVYTQYF,TGTGCCAGCAGTTGGGAGGTTTATACGCAGTATTTT
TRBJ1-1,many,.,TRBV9,CASSADTEAFF,TGTGCCAGCAGCGCGGACACTGAAGCTTTCTTT
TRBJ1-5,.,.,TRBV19,CASSILVEMNQPQHF,TGTGCCAGTAGTATATTGGTGGAGATGAATCAGCCCCAGCATTTT
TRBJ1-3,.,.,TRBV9,CASSPRRGLEGNTIYF,TGTGCCAGCAGCCCCCGGAGGGGATTGGAGGGAAACACCATATATTTT
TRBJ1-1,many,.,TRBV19,CASSIGPGTYTEAFF,TGTGCCAGTAGTATCGGTCCAGGGACCTACACTGAAGCTTTCTTT
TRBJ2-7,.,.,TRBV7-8,CASSQETGLVISYEQYF,TGTGCCAGCAGCCAAGAAACTGGCCTAGTTATTTCCTACGAGCAGTACTTC
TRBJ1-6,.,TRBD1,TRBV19,CASSMEDRVSPLHF,TGTGCCAGTAGTATGGAGGACAGGGTTTCACCCCTCCACTTT
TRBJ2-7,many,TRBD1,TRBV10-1,CASPSSRDRTYEQYF,TGCGCCAGCCCTAGCTCCCGGGACAGGACCTACGAGCAGTACTTC
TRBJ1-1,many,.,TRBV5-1,CASSQLGQAFF,TGCGCCAGCAGCCAGCTAGGGCAAGCTTTCTTT
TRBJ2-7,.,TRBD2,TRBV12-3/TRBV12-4,CASSFSMGGSYEQYF,TGTGCCAGCAGTTTTTCGATGGGAGGGTCCTACGAGCAGTACTTC
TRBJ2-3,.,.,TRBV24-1,CATSDFGDTAEGRDTQYF,TGCGCCACCAGTGATTTCGGGGACACAGCGGAAGGGCGAGATACGCAGTATTTT
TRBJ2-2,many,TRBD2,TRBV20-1,CSARLAGDTGELFF,TGCAGTGCTAGACTAGCGGGAGACACCGGGGAGCTGTTTTTT
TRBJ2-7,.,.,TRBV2,CASSENRGVYEQYF,TGTGCCAGCAGTGAGAATCGGGGAGTATACGAGCAGTACTTC
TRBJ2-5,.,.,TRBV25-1,CASLLRGQGAYRQYF,TGTGCCAGCCTCCTCCGGGGGCAGGGCGCCTATCGGCAGTACTTC
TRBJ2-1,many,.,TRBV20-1,CSASFIQHEQFF,TGCAGTGCTAGTTTCATCCAGCATGAGCAGTTCTTC
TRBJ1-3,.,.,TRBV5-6,CASSLGRRAMGSTIYF,TGTGCCAGCAGCTTGGGCCGCCGGGCCATGGGAAGCACCATATATTTT
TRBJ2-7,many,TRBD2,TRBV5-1,CASSPGLAGSPYEQYF,TGCGCCAGCAGCCCAGGACTAGCGGGGTCCCCATACGAGCAGTACTTC
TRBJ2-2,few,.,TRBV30,CAWNDPQGGELFF,TGTGCCTGGAACGATCCTCAGGGCGGGGAGCTGTTTTTT
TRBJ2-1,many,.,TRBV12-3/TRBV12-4,CASSFLSGAYNEQFF,TGTGCCAGCAGTTTCCTAAGCGGTGCCTACAATGAGCAGTTCTTC
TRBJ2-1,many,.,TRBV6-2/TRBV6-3,CASSYLSAVNEQFF,TGTGCCAGCAGTTACTTGTCCGCGGTCAATGAGCAGTTCTTC
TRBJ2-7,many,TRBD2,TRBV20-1,CSADPGLAESSYEQYF,TGCAGTGCCGATCCGGGACTAGCGGAAAGCTCCTACGAGCAGTACTTC
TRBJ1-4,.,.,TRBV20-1,CSARDSYEKLFF,TGCAGTGCTAGGGATAGTTATGAAAAACTGTTTTTT
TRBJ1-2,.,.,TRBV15,CATSRDPGNYGYTF,TGTGCCACCAGCAGAGATCCCGGAAACTATGGCTACACCTTC